These 32 T cell receptor beta chains were sequenced from one sample in a study of blood T cell repertoires in COVID-19. The table came from immunoSEQ multiplex PCR; TCRdb's copy has only in-frame clones and leaves some out. The repertoire consists of 300,000 to 350,000 clones, with about 87% occurring once and the leading ten covering 5% to 6%. Sequencing was done on a sample of PBMCs or T cells enriched from blood (not recorded which). The receptors come from a man aged 25 to 45 who had recovered from COVID-19.

J is TRBJ1-4 and V is TRBV27; tentatively, D is TRBD1 (6 bases). Germline V CDR1 and CDR2: MNHEY, SMNVEV (reference sequence). V lost 8 bases, J lost 2 bases, and 18 bases lay in between. The CDR3 totals 16 residues. Here the CDR3 reads CASSGTPSYTNEKLFF. Here the CDR3 DNA reads TGTGCCAGCTCGGGGACACCGTCTTATACTAATGAAAAACTGTTTTTT.

The gene calls are TRBV5-6 and TRBJ1-1, with unresolved D. V gave up 5 bases and J gave up 5 bases, with 16 bases separating them. The CDR3 is 14 amino acids. CDR1 and CDR2 (germline): SGHDT, YYEEEE. The CDR3 sequence: CASRNDWSGTEAFF. CDR3 sequence (DNA): TGTGCCAGCAGAAATGACTGGTCGGGAACTGAAGCTTTCTTT.

The chain links TRBV9 to TRBJ2-5, with D perhaps TRBD1 (6 bases). Trimming removed 0 bases from V and 5 bases from J, with 11 bases in between. The CDR3 extends over 14 amino acids. CDR1 SGDLS and CDR2 YYNGEE come from the germline V gene. CDR3: CASSVDQGLETQYF. The CDR3 DNA reads TGTGCCAGCAGCGTAGATCAGGGGTTGGAGACCCAGTACTTC. Using reference TRBV9 and TRBJ2-5 for the parts outside the CDR3, the full variable domain is DSGVTQTPKHLITATGQRVTLRCSPRSGDLSVYWYQQSLDQGLQFLIQYYNGEERAKGNILERFSAQQFPDLHSELNLSSLELGDSALYFCASSVDQGLETQYFGPGTRLLVL.

The rearrangement links TRBV13 to TRBJ2-2, with 9 bases lining up with TRBD2. Germline V gene sequence: CDR1 PRHDT, CDR2 FYEKMQ (reference sequence). CDR3 length: 16 amino acids. Trimming took 4 bases from V and 6 from J; bases not matched to a gene: 9. The CDR3 DNA sequence: TGTGCCAGCAGCTGGAGAGCGGGGGGCCGGCCCGGGGAGCTGTTTTTT. It encodes CASSWRAGGRPGELFF.

V is TRBV30 and J is TRBJ1-5, with D perhaps matching TRBD1 (6 bases). V lost 5 bases and J 3 bases, leaving 11 bases between the germline ends. This CDR3 is 13 amino acids long. Germline V gene lookup returns CDR1 GTSNPN and CDR2 SVGIG (reference sequence). CDR3 nucleotide sequence: TGTGCCTGGGAGACAGGTAACAATCAGCCCCAGCATTTT. It translates to CAWETGNNQPQHF.

The CDR3 coding sequence is TGTGCCAGCAGGGGGACTGGCACAGATACGCAGTATTTT. It translates to CASRGTGTDTQYF. This chain links TRBV2 with TRBJ2-3, with D perhaps TRBD2 (6 bases). This CDR3 spans 13 amino acids. The V gene lost 6 bases and the J gene lost 1 base, with 8 bases spanning the gap. From germline, CDR1 is SNHLY and CDR2 FYNNEI.

This clone was seen more than once but under ten times. The chain combines TRBV10-1 with TRBJ1-4; 8 nucleotides match TRBD1. This CDR3 has 15 residues. Germline V lookup: CDR1 WNHNN, CDR2 SYGVQD (reference sequence). V dropped 8 bases and J dropped 5; count of bases not matched to a gene: 10. CDR3 loop: CASGVGQGVNEKLFF. Written as DNA, the CDR3 is TGCGCCAGCGGAGTAGGACAGGGCGTGAATGAAAAACTGTTTTTT.

V is TRBV28 and J is TRBJ1-5; weak D call: TRBD1 (6 bases). V was trimmed by 6 bases and J by 4 bases, leaving 16 bases between them. The germline gives CDR1 MDHEN, CDR2 SYDVKM. The CDR3 totals 15 residues. CDR3 amino acids: CASSPRQALNQPQHF. The CDR3 DNA reads TGTGCCAGCAGCCCAAGACAGGCCCTTAATCAGCCCCAGCATTTT.

V gene TRBV5-1 combines with J gene TRBJ2-1, with unresolved D. The CDR3 sequence is 14 residues long. Trimming removed 0 bases from V and 7 bases from J, with 11 bases in between. CDR1 SGHRS and CDR2 YFSETQ come from the germline V gene. The CDR3: CASSLAGIMNEQFF. The CDR3 bases are TGCGCCAGCAGCTTGGCGGGTATTATGAATGAGCAGTTCTTC.

The chain couples TRBV3-1 (or the pseudogene TRBV3-2) to TRBJ1-2; TRBD1 matches at 11 bases. This CDR3 region has 15 residues. The V gene's germline CDR1 is LGHDT and CDR2 YNNKEL (reference sequence). The junction had 3 bases not matched to a gene; V was cut back by 2 bases and J by 4 bases. The CDR3 region has the DNA TGTGCCAGCAGCCAAATTGGGACAGGGGGCTATGGCTACACCTTC. This codes for CASSQIGTGGYGYTF.

This sequence joins TRBV21-1 and TRBJ1-3; TRBD1 is taken as the D call from the table, unchecked against the DNA. TRBV21-1 is a recognized pseudogene. This CDR3 contains 15 residues. CDR3 nucleotide sequence: TGTGCCAGCAGCAAAGGGGGACAGACCCAGCACACCATATATTTT. It translates to CASSKGGQTQHTIYF.

J is TRBJ1-3 and V is TRBV20-1; 9 bases agree with TRBD1. CDR3 length equals 16 residues. Germline-derived CDR1 and CDR2 are DFQATT and SNEGSKA (reference sequence). J lost 2 bases, V lost 3 bases, and 8 bases had no gene match. CDR3 DNA: TGCAGTGCTAGTTCGGTCGGACAGGGGACTGGAAACACCATATATTTT. This codes for CSASSVGQGTGNTIYF.

V gene TRBV3-1 (or the pseudogene TRBV3-2) combines with J gene TRBJ2-1, with TRBD2 matching over 13 bases. V trimming: 5 bases; J trimming: 7 bases; junction bases outside the gene matches: 11. This CDR3 is built from 17 residues. CDR1 is LGHDT and CDR2 is YNNKEL in the germline V gene (reference sequence). CDR3 DNA: TGTGCCAGCAGCTCAAACGCACGGACTAGCGGGGGAAATGAGCAGTTCTTC. Translating gives CASSSNARTSGGNEQFF.

The V and J genes are TRBV28 and TRBJ2-7, with D tentatively TRBD1 (7 bases). Trimming took off 3 bases at V and 7 bases at J, with 13 bases between the two ends. The CDR3 runs to 13 residues. CDR1 and CDR2 (germline): MDHEN, SYDVKM. CDR3 in amino acids: CASSLAGGREQYF. DNA for the CDR3: TGTGCCAGCAGTTTGGCAGGGGGGCGAGAGCAGTACTTC.

The chain recombines TRBV9 with TRBJ2-5; D may be TRBD1 (6 bases). Trimming shortened V by 3 bases and J by 6 bases, and 18 bases separated the two germline ends. This CDR3 spans 15 amino acids. Germline lookup yields CDR1 SGDLS and CDR2 YYNGEE. CDR3: CASSEGPVGAKTQYF. The CDR3 coding sequence is TGTGCCAGCAGCGAGGGGCCGGTGGGGGCGAAGACCCAGTACTTC.

The chain joins TRBV9 to TRBJ2-5; D is perhaps TRBD1 (7 bases). The CDR3 has 16 amino acids. The germline CDR1 and CDR2 sequences are SGDLS and YYNGEE. Between the trimmed V and J ends, which lost 4 bases and 1 base, there was a span of 17 bases. The CDR3 DNA reads as TGTGCCAGCAGCCGTATCGGGACAGCGGGCCAAGAGACCCAGTACTTC. Amino acids: CASSRIGTAGQETQYF.

The chain's CDR3 is CASKETNNEQFF. CDR3 sequence (DNA): TGCGCCAGCAAGGAGACCAACAATGAGCAGTTCTTC. The rearrangement links TRBV5-1 to TRBJ2-1; D ambiguous. V was cut by 6 bases and J by 5 bases, with 9 bases left in between. The length of the CDR3 is 12 residues. Germline-derived CDR1 and CDR2 are SGHRS and YFSETQ.

The J gene is TRBJ2-7, the V gene TRBV6-2 or TRBV6-3; 7 bases fit TRBD1. The CDR3 extends over 15 amino acids. The trim removed 1 base at V and 0 bases at J, leaving 3 bases unmatched. Germline CDR1 is MNHEY and CDR2 is SVGEGT. For the CDR3, the DNA is TGTGCCAGCAGTTACTTACAGGGGCCCTCCTACGAGCAGTACTTC. Its translation: CASSYLQGPSYEQYF.

As DNA, the CDR3 is TGTGCCAGCAGCCCAGGCGCTAGCGGGGGGGTAAATGAGCAGTTCTTC. Encoded protein: CASSPGASGGVNEQFF. J is TRBJ2-1 and V is TRBV11-1, with 12 bases identical to TRBD2. The CDR3 has 16 residues. Unmatched junction bases numbered 9, after V lost 5 bases and J lost 7 bases. Per germline, CDR1 SGHAT and CDR2 FQDESV (reference sequence).

The chain carries TRBV7-9 and TRBJ2-7; D is possibly TRBD2 (7 bases). Germline V gene lookup returns CDR1 SEHNR and CDR2 FQNEAQ (reference sequence). Trimming shortened V by 1 base and J by 0 bases, and 10 bases separated the two germline ends. The CDR3 covers 15 residues. The DNA for the CDR3 is TGTGCCAGCAGCTTAGAGGGAGGGGGCTCCTACGAGCAGTACTTC. Its protein product is CASSLEGGGSYEQYF.

The chain carries TRBV18 and TRBJ2-2; 9 bases are a match to TRBD1. Germline V lookup: CDR1 KGHSH, CDR2 LQKENI. Losses at the gene ends were 6 bases for V and 4 bases for J; bases not matched to a gene: 6. This CDR3 has 15 residues. The CDR3 here is CASSGQGQGTGELFF. For the CDR3, the DNA is TGTGCCAGCTCCGGACAGGGGCAGGGCACCGGGGAGCTGTTTTTT.

This clone was counted a few times. The V gene is TRBV27, the J gene TRBJ2-2, with TRBD2 matching over 13 bases. Germline-derived CDR1 and CDR2 are MNHEY and SMNVEV (reference sequence). The ends lost 5 bases at V and 5 bases at J; junction bases unmatched: 5. The CDR3 is made up of 16 amino acids. The CDR3: CASSLRLAGGTGELFF. The CDR3 coding sequence is TGTGCCAGCAGTCTGAGACTAGCGGGGGGTACCGGGGAGCTGTTTTTT.

V and J are TRBV10-3 and TRBJ2-2; 12 positions agree with TRBD2. The CDR3 extends over 17 amino acids. After removal of 0 bases from V and 7 bases from J, the junction contained 6 bases not matched to a gene. Germline CDR1 ENHRY, CDR2 SYGVKD. This chain's CDR3 is CAISESLAGGIDGELFF. DNA for the CDR3: TGTGCCATCAGTGAGTCTCTAGCGGGGGGGATCGACGGGGAGCTGTTTTTT.

This clone was observed a single time. The rearrangement uses TRBV6-6 and TRBJ2-2; TRBD2 might be the D (5 bases). The CDR3 is 15 amino acids. Germline V gene lookup returns CDR1 MNHNY and CDR2 SVGAGI (reference sequence). Trimming pared 5 bases from V and 5 bases from J, leaving 15 bases between. The CDR3 DNA reads as TGTGCCAGCAGTCCGCCGGGATACGGAACCGGGGAGCTGTTTTTT. Translation: CASSPPGYGTGELFF.

This sequence joins TRBV7-3 and TRBJ2-7; 7 nucleotides agree with TRBD1. The length of the CDR3 is 12 residues. Germline assignment: CDR1 SGHTA and CDR2 FQGTGA. Losses at the gene ends were 3 bases for V and 9 bases for J; bases not matched to a gene: 5. CDR3 in DNA: TGTGCCAGCAGCTTCGGACAGGCACCGCAGTACTTC. It encodes CASSFGQAPQYF. Full variable domain (remainder filled in from reference TRBV7-3 and TRBJ2-7): GAGVSQTPSNKVTEKGKYVELRCDPISGHTALYWYRQSLGQGPEFLIYFQGTGAADDSGLPNDRFFAVRPEGSVSTLKIQRTERGDSAVYLCASSFGQAPQYFGPGTRLTVT.

The rearrangement joins TRBV5-6 to TRBJ2-7, with a possible D match to TRBD1 (5 bases). The CDR3 is made up of 17 amino acids. Germline V lookup: CDR1 SGHDT, CDR2 YYEEEE. The germline V and J ends were trimmed by 4 bases and 4 bases, with 24 bases remaining between them. The CDR3: CASSNLKEGATIYEQYF. As DNA, the CDR3 is TGTGCCAGCAGCAATTTGAAGGAAGGGGCGACAATTTACGAGCAGTACTTC.

The CDR3 reads CASSKGRAGGSPLHF. The CDR3 region has the DNA TGTGCCAGCAGCAAAGGACGAGCAGGTGGTTCACCCCTCCACTTT. The chain combines TRBV21-1 with TRBJ1-6; the table's D call, TRBD1, was not checked against the DNA. TRBV21-1 is marked as a pseudogene. The CDR3 runs 15 residues.

V usage is TRBV20-1 and J usage is TRBJ1-2; maybe TRBD1 (6 bases). The V end lost 3 bases, the J end lost 3 bases, and 17 bases lay between the germline ends. This CDR3 region has 15 residues. Germline V gene lookup returns CDR1 DFQATT and CDR2 SNEGSKA (reference sequence). CDR3 sequence (DNA): TGCAGTGCTAGTGACCGCAGGGGTTTATACTATGGCTACACCTTC. Its protein is CSASDRRGLYYGYTF.

The V call is TRBV14, the J call TRBJ1-5; a weak D match, TRBD1 (5 bases). With 3 bases removed from V and 6 bases from J, the gap between germline ends came to 12 bases. Germline-derived CDR1 and CDR2 are SGHDN and FVKESK. The CDR3 totals 14 residues. CDR3 DNA sequence: TGTGCCAGCAGCCATGTACAGGCGGCTCAGCCCCAGCATTTT. Amino acids: CASSHVQAAQPQHF. The full variable domain, rest sourced from reference TRBV14 and TRBJ1-5, is EAGVTQFPSHSVIEKGQTVTLRCDPISGHDNLYWYRRVMGKEIKFLLHFVKESKQDESGMPNNRFLAERTGGTYSTLKVQPAELEDSGVYFCASSHVQAAQPQHFGDGTRLSIL.

This chain links TRBV1 with TRBJ1-1; the table names TRBD1, a call not compared with the DNA. TRBV1 is a listed pseudogene. CDR3 length: 13 amino acids. CDR3 in DNA: TGCACCAGCAGCCAAGATCCGGACAGCAAAGCTTTCTTT. Translated, it gives CTSSQDPDSKAFF.

The chain employs TRBV27 and TRBJ1-2; 7 positions match TRBD1. The CDR3 is made up of 12 amino acids. Germline assignment: CDR1 MNHEY and CDR2 SMNVEV (reference sequence). Germline trimming cut 6 bases from V and 7 bases from J; bases unmatched to any gene: 5. CDR3 in amino acids: CASSPDRVGYTF. The CDR3 nucleotides read TGTGCCAGCAGCCCCGACAGGGTTGGCTACACCTTC.

The rearrangement joins TRBV12-3 or TRBV12-4 to TRBJ2-3, with D hard to call. The ends were cut back, 6 bases at V and 6 bases at J, with 13 bases in the middle. The CDR3 is 13 amino acids. CDR3 protein: CASSPVVYDTQYF. The CDR3 DNA reads TGTGCCAGCAGCCCAGTCGTTTACGATACGCAGTATTTT.